The present T cell receptor beta chain was sequenced within a study of shared clonotypes between healthy human individuals. Germline values: CDR1 MDHEN, CDR2 SYDVKM. This CDR3 is built from 17 residues. Unmatched junction bases numbered 10, after V lost 3 bases and J lost 3 bases. Method: immunoSEQ multiplex PCR; TCRdb's copy keeps in-frame clones and lacks some. The data contain more than 2,000,000 clones, more than 80% of them singletons. The chain couples TRBV28 to TRBJ2-7; 11 bases fit TRBD2. The clonotype comes from a man between 18 and 29 years old in good health. Some clones in this sample may be carry-over from other donors' samples. The sequencing input was naive CD4+ T cells from PBMCs. Stated subset: CD45RA+ positively selected. CDR3 protein: CASSFPGGLAGGYEQYF. The CDR3 bases are TGTGCCAGCAGTTTCCCTGGCGGTCTAGCGGGAGGCTACGAGCAGTACTTC.